Listed below are T cell receptor beta chains from one sample, sequenced in a study of shared clonotypes between healthy human individuals. Measured with immunoSEQ multiplex PCR; TCRdb has only the in-frame clones, and not every one. Among 2,500,000 or so clones, 80% to 95% were seen once, and the ten largest hold 0.36%. Sequencing input: naive CD4+ T cells from PBMCs. All receptors come from a man younger than 30 in good health. Some clones in this sample may be carry-over from other donors' samples. CDR3s include the opening cysteine and the closing phenylalanine or tryptophan. D genes are given only for firm matches. Clone size is shown for a subset of rows, as once, few, many or a class of expanded clone.

J: TRBJ1-2; D: .; V: TRBV7-2; size: .; DNA: TGTGCCAGCAGCTTGTTAGGTATTGGCTACACCTTC; CDR3: CASSLLGIGYTF
J: TRBJ1-2; D: TRBD1; V: TRBV14; size: .; DNA: TGTGCCAGCAGCCAGAGACAGGGGGCAGGGAACTATGGCTACACCTTC; CDR3: CASSQRQGAGNYGYTF
J: TRBJ1-2; D: .; V: TRBV7-2; size: .; DNA: TGTGCCAGCAGCTCCCAGGGTACTGGGGGCTACACCTTC; CDR3: CASSSQGTGGYTF
J: TRBJ1-1; D: .; V: TRBV19; size: .; DNA: TGTGCCAGTAGTATAGGGCGGGGGATAAACACTGAAGCTTTCTTT; CDR3: CASSIGRGINTEAFF
J: TRBJ1-2; D: .; V: TRBV6-1; size: .; DNA: TGTGCCAGTCGCCAATTTCCGGGTGATGATGGCTACACCTTC; CDR3: CASRQFPGDDGYTF
J: TRBJ2-3; D: TRBD2; V: TRBV7-2; size: once; DNA: TGTGCCAGCACGCCAATGGGGCTAGCGGGAGGGTTTGATACGCAGTATTTT; CDR3: CASTPMGLAGGFDTQYF
J: TRBJ1-1; D: .; V: TRBV2; size: .; DNA: TGTGCCAGCAGTGAAAATGTTGGGGGATTGACTGAAGCTTTCTTT; CDR3: CASSENVGGLTEAFF
J: TRBJ1-1; D: .; V: TRBV4-1; size: .; DNA: TGCGCCAGCAGCCAAGGTGGGTCGGCTGAAGCTTTCTTT; CDR3: CASSQGGSAEAFF
J: TRBJ2-2; D: TRBD2; V: TRBV30; size: .; DNA: TGTGCCTGGAGTGTTGGATTGTTAGCGGGAGGGCCGAACACCGGGGAGCTGTTTTTT; CDR3: CAWSVGLLAGGPNTGELFF
J: TRBJ2-5; D: .; V: TRBV5-1; size: .; DNA: TGCGCCAGCAGGGGTTCGCGGGTGGCACAAGAGACCCAGTACTTC; CDR3: CASRGSRVAQETQYF
J: TRBJ2-7; D: .; V: TRBV10-3; size: .; DNA: TGTGCCGCCAGAGGGGGGACCTCCTACGAGCAGTACTTC; CDR3: CAARGGTSYEQYF
J: TRBJ2-1; D: TRBD1; V: TRBV9; size: .; DNA: TGTGCCAGCAGCACGGGCAGGGGGCCCTTAGTAGAGCAGTTCTTC; CDR3: CASSTGRGPLVEQFF
J: TRBJ1-1; D: TRBD1; V: TRBV6-5; size: .; DNA: TGTGCCAGCAGCCCTCGACAGGGGAGGAACACTGAAGCTTTCTTT; CDR3: CASSPRQGRNTEAFF
J: TRBJ1-5; D: .; V: TRBV18; size: .; DNA: TGTGCCAGCTCACCATTGCCGGGACGCCCGTCTTATAGCAATCAGCCCCAGCATTTT; CDR3: CASSPLPGRPSYSNQPQHF
J: TRBJ1-1; D: TRBD1; V: TRBV5-1; size: .; DNA: TGCGCCAGCAGAAAAGACAGGGGGACTGAAGCTTTCTTT; CDR3: CASRKDRGTEAFF
J: TRBJ2-1; D: .; V: TRBV5-1; size: .; DNA: TGCGCCAGCAGCTTCGGACTTTCCAATGAGCAGTTCTTC; CDR3: CASSFGLSNEQFF
J: TRBJ2-5; D: .; V: TRBV5-1; size: once; DNA: TGCGCCAGCAGCTCTGGGACTCCAGGGGAGACCCAGTACTTC; CDR3: CASSSGTPGETQYF
J: TRBJ1-5; D: .; V: TRBV19; size: once; DNA: TGTGCCAGTAGCCGAGACATCAATCAGCCCCAGCATTTT; CDR3: CASSRDINQPQHF
J: TRBJ2-1; D: TRBD2; V: TRBV5-1; size: .; DNA: TGCGCCAGCAGCTTCCCCCGGGAAGATAGCGGGAGGCCCTCCTACAATGAGCAGTTCTTC; CDR3: CASSFPREDSGRPSYNEQFF
J: TRBJ1-4; D: .; V: TRBV5-8; size: .; DNA: TGTGCCAGCAGCCGAAATAAGGCTGAAAAACTGTTTTTT; CDR3: CASSRNKAEKLFF
J: TRBJ2-5; D: TRBD2; V: TRBV5-1; size: .; DNA: TGCGCCAGCAGCTTGGGAAGGACTAGCGGGAGAAGAGAAGAGACCCAGTACTTC; CDR3: CASSLGRTSGRREETQYF
J: TRBJ1-1; D: .; V: TRBV27; size: .; DNA: TGTGCCAGCAGTTTATACAGCTTTCTAACCACTGAAGCTTTCTTT; CDR3: CASSLYSFLTTEAFF
J: TRBJ2-7; D: TRBD2; V: TRBV6-1; size: .; DNA: TGTGCCAGCAGTGGGTCTAGCGGCCTGATATCCTACGAGCAGTACTTC; CDR3: CASSGSSGLISYEQYF
J: TRBJ2-1; D: TRBD2; V: TRBV7-3; size: .; DNA: TGTGCCAGCAGCAGAACTAGCGGTTCCTACAATGAGCAGTTCTTC; CDR3: CASSRTSGSYNEQFF
J: TRBJ1-3; D: .; V: TRBV9; size: .; DNA: TGTGCCAGCAGCGTATCCGGGTCCGGAAACACCATATATTTT; CDR3: CASSVSGSGNTIYF